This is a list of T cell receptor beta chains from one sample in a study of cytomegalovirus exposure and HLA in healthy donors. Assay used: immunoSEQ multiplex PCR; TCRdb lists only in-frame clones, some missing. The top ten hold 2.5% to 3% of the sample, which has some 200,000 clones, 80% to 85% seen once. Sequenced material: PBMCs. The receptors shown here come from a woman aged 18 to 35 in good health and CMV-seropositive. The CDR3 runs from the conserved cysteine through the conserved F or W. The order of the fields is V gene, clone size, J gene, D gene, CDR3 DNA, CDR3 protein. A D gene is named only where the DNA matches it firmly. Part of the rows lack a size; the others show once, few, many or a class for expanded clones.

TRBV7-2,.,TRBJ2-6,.,TGTGCCAGCAGCCCAGGGTTCTCTGGGGCCAACGTCCTGACTTTC,CASSPGFSGANVLTF
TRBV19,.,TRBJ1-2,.,TGTGCCAGTAGTACCTTACCGGACACAGGGAAATATGGCTACACCTTC,CASSTLPDTGKYGYTF
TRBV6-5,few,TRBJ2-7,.,TGTGCCAGCAGTCGGGATTTCTACGAGCAGTACTTC,CASSRDFYEQYF
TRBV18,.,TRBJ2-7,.,TGTGCCAGCTCACCACCCCAGGCCTACGAGCAGTACTTC,CASSPPQAYEQYF
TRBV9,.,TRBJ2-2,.,TGTGCCAGCAGCGTAACAGCGGTTGTGACCGGGGAGCTGTTTTTT,CASSVTAVVTGELFF
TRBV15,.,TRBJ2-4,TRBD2,TGTGCCACCAGCAGAGATAGCGGGTGGAACATTCAGTACTTC,CATSRDSGWNIQYF
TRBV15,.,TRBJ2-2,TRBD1,TGTGCCACCAGCAGAGTACAGGGGATCGGGGAGCTGTTTTTT,CATSRVQGIGELFF
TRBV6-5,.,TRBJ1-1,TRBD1,TGTGCCAGCAGTTACTGGGGACAGCAAGGGACTGAAGCTTTCTTT,CASSYWGQQGTEAFF
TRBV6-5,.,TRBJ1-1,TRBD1,TGTGCCAGCAGTAGGCGGACAGGAGGATACACTGAAGCTTTCTTT,CASSRRTGGYTEAFF
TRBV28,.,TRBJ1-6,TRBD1,TGTGCCAGCAGTCAAGACAGGGGGCGGTCACCCCTCCACTTT,CASSQDRGRSPLHF
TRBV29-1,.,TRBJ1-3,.,TGCAGCGTTGGGGGAGGTGGAAACACCATATATTTT,CSVGGGGNTIYF
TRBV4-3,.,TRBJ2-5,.,TGCGCCAGCAGCCAAGGGGCGGGCTACCCAGCGGCCCAGTACTTC,CASSQGAGYPAAQYF
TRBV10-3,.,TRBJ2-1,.,TGTGCCATCAGTGAGGAGGGACTTAGATACAATGAGCAGTTCTTC,CAISEEGLRYNEQFF
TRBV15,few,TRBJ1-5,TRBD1,TGTGCCACCAGCAGAAATAGGGGGAGACAGGGGGCGCGCATCCAGCCCCAGCATTTT,CATSRNRGRQGARIQPQHF
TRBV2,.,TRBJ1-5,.,TGTGCCAGCAGAACGACAGGAGGTAATAGCAATCAGCCCCAGCATTTT,CASRTTGGNSNQPQHF
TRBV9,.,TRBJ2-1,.,TGTGCCAGCAGCGTAGGGACTACCTTTAGCAATGAGCAGTTCTTC,CASSVGTTFSNEQFF
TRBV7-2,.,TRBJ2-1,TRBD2,TGTGCCAGCAGCTTGGGGAGCGGGGGTTACAATGAGCAGTTCTTC,CASSLGSGGYNEQFF
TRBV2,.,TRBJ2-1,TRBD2,TGTGCCAGCAGTGAGAAGCGGGGCTACTCCTACAATGAGCAGTTCTTC,CASSEKRGYSYNEQFF
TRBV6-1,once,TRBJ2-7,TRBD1,TGTGCCAGCGCCGGGACAGTGTCCTACGAGCAGTACTTC,CASAGTVSYEQYF
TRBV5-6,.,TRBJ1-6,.,TGTGCCACCCCGGACAGAACCTATAATTCACCCCTCCACTTT,CATPDRTYNSPLHF
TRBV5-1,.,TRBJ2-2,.,TGCGCCAGCTCCAGAAATACCCCGGGACAACCCACCGGGGAGCTGTTTTTT,CASSRNTPGQPTGELFF
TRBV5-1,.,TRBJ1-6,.,TGCGCCAGCAGCCTGGGTTGGGACAAGAACTTCTATAATTCACCCCTCCACTTT,CASSLGWDKNFYNSPLHF
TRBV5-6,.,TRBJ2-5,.,TGTGCCAGCAGCTCCCCGAGGGGGGGCGAATGGGGGCGAGAGACCCAGTACTTC,CASSSPRGGEWGRETQYF
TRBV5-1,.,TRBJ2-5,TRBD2,TGCGCCAGCAGATTAGCGGGGGGGCCCCAAGAGACCCAGTACTTC,CASRLAGGPQETQYF
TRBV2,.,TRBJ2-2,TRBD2,TGTGCCAGCATGCGACAGCGGGGGGCGGGCACCGGGGAGCTGTTTTTT,CASMRQRGAGTGELFF
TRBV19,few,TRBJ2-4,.,TGTGCCAGTAAAATACGGTCCGGGGACATTCAGTACTTC,CASKIRSGDIQYF
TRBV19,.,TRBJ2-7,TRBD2,TGTGCCAGTAGCACGGCAGGGGCGGGGGGCACCTACGAGCAGTACTTC,CASSTAGAGGTYEQYF
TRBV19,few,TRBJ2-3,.,TGTGCCAGTAGTTCCCGCGGTATGGGGGGGCTTAACACAGATACGCAGTATTTT,CASSSRGMGGLNTDTQYF
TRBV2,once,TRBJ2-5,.,TGTGCCAGCAGGACCAGGGGCTACCTGGAGACCCAGTACTTC,CASRTRGYLETQYF
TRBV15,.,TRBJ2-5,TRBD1,TGTGCCACCAGCAGAGCCAGGGGGCCGGTGGAGACCCAGTACTTC,CATSRARGPVETQYF
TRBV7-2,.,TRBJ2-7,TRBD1,TGTGCCAGCGGGTGGGACAGGGCCACCTACGAGCAGTACTTC,CASGWDRATYEQYF
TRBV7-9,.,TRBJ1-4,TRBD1,TGTGCCAGCAGCCGGGACAGCCGATCGAATGAAAAACTGTTTTTT,CASSRDSRSNEKLFF
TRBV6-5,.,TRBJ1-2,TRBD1,TGTGCCAGCAGTAAACGTTCAGGGGGCCCCCTTGGCTACACCTTC,CASSKRSGGPLGYTF
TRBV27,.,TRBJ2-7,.,TGTGCCCGCCCCCGGACAGACTCCTACGAGCAGTACTTC,CARPRTDSYEQYF
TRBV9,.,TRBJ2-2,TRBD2,TGTGCCAGCAGCGGAGCGGGGGGGCAAGGCGGGGAGCTGTTTTTT,CASSGAGGQGGELFF
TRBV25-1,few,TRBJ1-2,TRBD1,TGTGCCAGCAGTCCACGACAGGGTCCTTATGGCTACACCTTC,CASSPRQGPYGYTF
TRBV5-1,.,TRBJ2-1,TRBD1,TGCGCCAGCAGCCCAGCGGGACAGGGCTTTGGGCAGTTCTTC,CASSPAGQGFGQFF